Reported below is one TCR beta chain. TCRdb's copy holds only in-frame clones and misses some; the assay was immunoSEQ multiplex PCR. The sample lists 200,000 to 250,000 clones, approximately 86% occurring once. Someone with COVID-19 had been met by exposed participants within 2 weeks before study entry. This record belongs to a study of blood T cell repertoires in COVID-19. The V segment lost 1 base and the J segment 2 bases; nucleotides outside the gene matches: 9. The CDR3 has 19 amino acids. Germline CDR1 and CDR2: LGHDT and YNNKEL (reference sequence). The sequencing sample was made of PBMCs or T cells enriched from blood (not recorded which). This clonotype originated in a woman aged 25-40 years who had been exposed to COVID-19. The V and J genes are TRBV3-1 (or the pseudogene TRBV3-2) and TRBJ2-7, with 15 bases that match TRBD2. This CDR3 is CASSQALPGLAGGAYEQYF. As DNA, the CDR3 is TGTGCCAGCAGCCAAGCCCTCCCGGGACTAGCGGGGGGCGCCTACGAGCAGTACTTC.